Below, 21 T cell receptor beta chains from the same sample are listed, as sequenced in a study of T cell responses to AZD1222 COVID-19 vaccine. This table comes from immunoSEQ multiplex PCR, and its TCRdb copy is limited to in-frame clones, with some not included. The repertoire holds fewer than 110,000 clones, with around 87% as singletons. The starting material was peripheral blood, obtained 28 days after the second AZD1222 dose. The source is an adult who received the AZD1222 COVID-19 vaccine.

This chain links TRBV18 with TRBJ2-2; D is perhaps TRBD1 (5 bases). The V end was cut by 3 bases, the J end by 0 bases, with 8 bases between. Germline assignment: CDR1 KGHSH and CDR2 LQKENI. This CDR3 comprises 15 residues. The CDR3 loop is CASSPTVANTGELFF. CDR3 nucleotides: TGTGCCAGCTCACCGACAGTCGCGAACACCGGGGAGCTGTTTTTT.

The V call is TRBV9, the J call TRBJ2-1; D call uncertain. V shed 0 bases and J shed 0 bases, with 10 bases lying between them. The CDR3 runs to 16 residues. In germline, CDR1 is SGDLS, CDR2 YYNGEE. The CDR3 DNA is TGTGCCAGCAGCGTAGAGGTCGACGACTCCTACAATGAGCAGTTCTTC. Translating gives CASSVEVDDSYNEQFF. The complete variable domain, with remaining parts taken from reference TRBV9 and TRBJ2-1, reads DSGVTQTPKHLITATGQRVTLRCSPRSGDLSVYWYQQSLDQGLQFLIQYYNGEERAKGNILERFSAQQFPDLHSELNLSSLELGDSALYFCASSVEVDDSYNEQFFGPGTRLTVL.

This rearrangement joins TRBV28 to TRBJ2-7; D gene uncertain. The CDR3 is made up of 13 amino acids. Germline V gene lookup returns CDR1 MDHEN and CDR2 SYDVKM. V gave up 7 bases and J gave up 2 bases, with 12 bases separating them. CDR3 in amino acids: CASNDHLPYEQYF. The DNA of the CDR3 is TGTGCCAGCAACGATCACCTACCCTACGAGCAGTACTTC.

The chain employs TRBV2 and TRBJ2-1, with D perhaps matching TRBD2 (6 bases). The CDR3 has 14 amino acids. The V end lost 7 bases, the J end lost 9 bases, and 19 bases lay between the germline ends. CDR1 is SNHLY, CDR2 FYNNEI, per germline. CDR3 sequence: CASTRLAGSGEQFF. In nucleotides, the CDR3 is TGTGCCAGCACCAGGCTAGCCGGGAGTGGTGAGCAGTTCTTC.

This clone was seen a handful of times. The chain employs TRBV30 and TRBJ1-5; tentatively, D is TRBD1 (6 bases). The CDR3 is 14 amino acids. From germline, CDR1 is GTSNPN and CDR2 SVGIG (reference sequence). V lost 3 bases, J lost 4 bases, and 13 bases lay in between. The CDR3 loop is CAWSTGQWNQPQHF. The CDR3 region has the DNA TGTGCCTGGAGCACAGGACAGTGGAATCAGCCCCAGCATTTT.

This sequence joins TRBV19 and TRBJ2-7, with D unresolved. The CDR3 is 13 residues long. Trimming left V 6 bases short and J 3 bases short, with 12 bases between. Germline V gene sequence: CDR1 LNHDA, CDR2 SQIVND (reference sequence). The CDR3 is CASSLIYNYEQYF. The DNA for the CDR3 is TGTGCCAGTAGCCTCATATACAACTACGAGCAGTACTTC.

The chain uses TRBV7-8 and TRBJ1-1, with 12 bases lining up with TRBD1. The CDR3 consists of 15 residues. CDR1 SGHVS and CDR2 FQNEAQ come from the germline V gene. V shed 5 bases and J 4 bases; nucleotides not matched to a gene: 5. The CDR3 loop is CASSDPGQGATEAFF. In nucleotides, the CDR3 is TGTGCCAGCAGCGATCCGGGACAGGGGGCCACTGAAGCTTTCTTT.

The rearrangement uses TRBV25-1 and TRBJ1-4, with TRBD1 identical over 8 bases. There are 13 residues in the CDR3. The V and J ends lost 8 bases and 8 bases, in that order; junction bases with no gene match: 7. Per germline, CDR1 MGHDK and CDR2 SYGVNS. CDR3: CASRGQGLEKLFF. The CDR3 DNA follows: TGTGCCAGCCGAGGACAGGGCCTGGAAAAACTGTTTTTT.

The rearrangement links TRBV19 to TRBJ1-4; no firm D call. Germline CDR1 LNHDA, CDR2 SQIVND (reference sequence). The CDR3 covers 14 residues. Trimming cost V 3 bases and J 8 bases, with 13 bases left between them. The CDR3: CASSILPGAEKLFF. The CDR3 DNA follows: TGTGCCAGTAGTATCTTACCGGGCGCGGAAAAACTGTTTTTT. Full variable domain (outside the CDR3, taken from reference TRBV19 and TRBJ1-4): DGGITQSPKYLFRKEGQNVTLSCEQNLNHDAMYWYRQDPGQGLRLIYYSQIVNDFQKGDIAEGYSVSREKKESFPLTVTSAQKNPTAFYLCASSILPGAEKLFFGSGTQLSVL.

The chain uses TRBV27 and TRBJ2-5; 12 bases are shared with TRBD1. This CDR3 comprises 16 residues. The germline CDR1 and CDR2 sequences are MNHEY and SMNVEV (reference sequence). The J segment lost 4 bases and the V segment lost 5 bases, leaving 8 bases of the junction unmatched. DNA for the CDR3: TGTGCCAGCAGTGCTCCGGGACAGGGGGCAAGAGAGACCCAGTACTTC. Encoded protein: CASSAPGQGARETQYF.

The chain recombines TRBV7-9 with TRBJ1-4; no firm D call. This CDR3 contains 14 residues. The germline V and J ends were trimmed by 4 bases and 5 bases, with 11 bases remaining between them. Germline V gene data show CDR1 as SEHNR and CDR2 as FQNEAQ (reference sequence). Here the CDR3 reads CASSSRTQNEKLFF. CDR3 coding DNA: TGTGCCAGCAGCTCTCGGACGCAAAATGAAAAACTGTTTTTT.

The gene calls are TRBV19 and TRBJ2-1, with D hard to call. Trimming took off 7 bases at V and 7 bases at J, with 8 bases between the two ends. The V gene's germline CDR1 is LNHDA and CDR2 SQIVND (reference sequence). The CDR3 consists of 11 residues. The CDR3 sequence is CASTEQNEQFF. CDR3 DNA: TGTGCCAGTACCGAACAAAATGAGCAGTTCTTC. The full variable domain, completed using reference TRBV19 and TRBJ2-1, is DGGITQSPKYLFRKEGQNVTLSCEQNLNHDAMYWYRQDPGQGLRLIYYSQIVNDFQKGDIAEGYSVSREKKESFPLTVTSAQKNPTAFYLCASTEQNEQFFGPGTRLTVL.

The chain joins TRBV30 to TRBJ1-5; TRBD1 might be the D (5 bases). Trimming cost V 0 bases and J 0 bases, with 12 bases left between them. CDR1 and CDR2 from the germline V gene are GTSNPN and SVGIG (reference sequence). The CDR3 extends over 16 amino acids. CDR3 amino acids: CAWSVNGGSSNQPQHF. In DNA form, the CDR3 reads TGTGCCTGGAGTGTTAACGGGGGGTCTAGCAATCAGCCCCAGCATTTT.

The CDR3 is CASSFRGAGGYTF. CDR3 nucleotide sequence: TGTGCCAGCAGTTTTCGGGGCGCTGGTGGCTACACCTTC. The rearrangement links TRBV27 to TRBJ1-2, with a tentative D call TRBD1 (5 bases). Per the germline V gene, CDR1 is MNHEY and CDR2 is SMNVEV (reference sequence). The ends were cut back, 3 bases at V and 7 bases at J, with 12 bases in the middle. This CDR3 contains 13 residues.

V and J are TRBV7-2 and TRBJ2-7, with 7 bases that match TRBD2. The CDR3 covers 14 residues. Germline CDR1 is SGHTA and CDR2 is FQGNSA. Losses at the gene ends were 6 bases for V and 2 bases for J; bases not matched to a gene: 7. The CDR3 DNA reads TGTGCCAGCAGGCCGGGCGGGAGAGCCTACGAGCAGTACTTC. Translation gives CASRPGGRAYEQYF.

This chain uses TRBV5-1 with TRBJ1-4; D possibly corresponds to TRBD1 (6 bases). Trimming took 5 bases from V and 8 from J, leaving 13 bases between them. The germline V gene has CDR1 SGHRS and CDR2 YFSETQ. The CDR3 loop spans 13 amino acids. This chain's CDR3 is CASSTAGQEKLFF. The CDR3 nucleotides are TGCGCCAGCAGTACGGCAGGACAGGAAAAACTGTTTTTT.

The V call is TRBV7-8, the J call TRBJ1-4; 8 bases map to TRBD1. Germline CDR1 and CDR2: SGHVS and FQNEAQ. Unmatched junction bases numbered 8, after V lost 3 bases and J lost 8 bases. This CDR3 region has 15 residues. The DNA of the CDR3 is TGTGCCAGCAGCTTCTTGGACAGGGTTCGGGAAAAACTGTTTTTT. This gives the protein CASSFLDRVREKLFF.

V usage is TRBV2 and J usage is TRBJ2-7; D not resolved. The CDR3 totals 15 residues. Trimming stripped 2 bases from V and 3 bases from J, with 14 bases between. Looked up from germline, CDR1 is SNHLY and CDR2 is FYNNEI. The CDR3: CASSEMARKGYEQYF. The CDR3 DNA follows: TGTGCCAGCAGTGAAATGGCCCGAAAAGGCTACGAGCAGTACTTC. The whole variable domain, filled in from reference TRBV2 and TRBJ2-7, reads EPEVTQTPSHQVTQMGQEVILRCVPISNHLYFYWYRQILGQKVEFLVSFYNNEISEKSEIFDDQFSVERPDGSNFTLKIRSTKLEDSAMYFCASSEMARKGYEQYFGPGTRLTVT.

Ten or more counts support this clone. V usage is TRBV10-1 and J usage is TRBJ2-5; 9 bases line up with TRBD1. The germline V gene encodes CDR1 WNHNN and CDR2 SYGVQD (reference sequence). The CDR3 spans 14 residues. V lost 4 bases to trimming and J lost 8 bases; unmatched junction nucleotides: 8. The DNA of the CDR3 is TGCGCCAGCAGTGGAGACAGGGGGTCGGAAACCCAGTACTTC. It yields the protein CASSGDRGSETQYF.

For the CDR3, the DNA is TGCGCCAGCAGCTTGGGCCAGGGGCTCTCCTACGAGCAGTACTTC. This translates into CASSLGQGLSYEQYF. The chain combines TRBV5-1 with TRBJ2-7; tentatively, D is TRBD1 (6 bases). Trimming took off 0 bases at V and 0 bases at J, with 10 bases between the two ends. The CDR3 is 15 amino acids. Germline V lookup: CDR1 SGHRS, CDR2 YFSETQ.

The V call is TRBV30, the J call TRBJ1-2, with no clear D. The V gene's germline CDR1 is GTSNPN and CDR2 SVGIG (reference sequence). The CDR3 runs 14 residues. V lost 0 bases and J lost 0, with 8 bases in between. The CDR3 DNA reads TGTGCCTGGAGTGTAAAAGGAGCTAACTATGGCTACACCTTC. Translation gives CAWSVKGANYGYTF.